These 16 T cell receptor beta chains were all obtained from the same sample, sequenced in a study of blood T cell repertoires in COVID-19. This table comes from immunoSEQ multiplex PCR, and its TCRdb copy is limited to in-frame clones, with some not included. Counted here are about 410,000 clones, about nine tenths occurring once; the ten biggest clones make up 1.4%. The source material was peripheral blood. These receptors came from a woman in her thirties with active or convalescent COVID-19.

The chain links TRBV5-5 to TRBJ1-3; 7 nucleotides align to TRBD1. Germline V gene lookup returns CDR1 SGHKS and CDR2 YYEKEE (reference sequence). The V gene end was trimmed by 4 bases and the J gene end by 2 bases; junction bases not matched to a gene: 9. This CDR3 is 16 amino acids long. In DNA form, the CDR3 reads TGTGCCAGCAGCCCCAAAGAGACAGGGACTGGAAACACCATATATTTT. Translating gives CASSPKETGTGNTIYF.

The chain carries TRBV14 and TRBJ2-7; possible D gene TRBD1, 5 bases. V lost 1 base and J lost 3, with 10 bases in between. Germline loops: CDR1 SGHDN, CDR2 FVKESK. The CDR3 runs to 14 residues. The CDR3: CASSQGQLNYEQYF. In DNA form, the CDR3 reads TGTGCCAGCAGCCAAGGACAGCTCAACTACGAGCAGTACTTC.

The chain carries TRBV7-9 and TRBJ1-1; perhaps TRBD1 as D (5 bases). Between the trimmed V and J ends, which lost 2 bases and 4 bases, there was a span of 14 bases. The CDR3 runs 15 residues. The V gene's germline CDR1 is SEHNR and CDR2 FQNEAQ (reference sequence). As DNA, the CDR3 is TGTGCCAGCAGCTTATCTCCGGGGGGAGGCACTGAAGCTTTCTTT. It encodes CASSLSPGGGTEAFF.

The chain carries TRBV10-3 and TRBJ1-4; D is unresolved. The CDR3 is 14 residues long. V was shortened by 8 bases and J by 7 bases, with 17 bases between the two germline ends. Germline CDR1 reads ENHRY; CDR2 reads SYGVKD. CDR3 amino acids: CAIGRAGDSEKLFF. The DNA for the CDR3 is TGTGCCATCGGTAGGGCGGGCGATTCTGAAAAACTGTTTTTT.

In its sample, this clone was seen once. The chain has TRBV7-2 and TRBJ2-1; D might be TRBD2 (7 bases). This CDR3 spans 14 amino acids. Germline lookup yields CDR1 SGHTA and CDR2 FQGNSA. Trimming left V 7 bases short and J 9 bases short, with 19 bases between. The CDR3 loop reads CASKEGGPYREQFF. CDR3 in DNA: TGTGCCAGCAAGGAGGGGGGGCCTTACCGTGAGCAGTTCTTC.

Of note for this clone: Other DNA sequences of this sample code for an identical CDR3. J is TRBJ1-1 and V is TRBV19, with D perhaps TRBD1 (6 bases). Looked up from germline, CDR1 is LNHDA and CDR2 is SQIVND (reference sequence). The CDR3 has 13 residues. The V and J ends lost 3 bases and 7 bases respectively, with 12 bases between them. The CDR3 DNA follows: TGTGCCAGTAGTATCGGTCAGGGGAGTGAAGCTTTCTTT. This gives the protein CASSIGQGSEAFF.

This chain joins TRBV30 and TRBJ2-7; perhaps TRBD2 as D (5 bases). This CDR3 comprises 15 residues. Looked up from germline, CDR1 is GTSNPN and CDR2 is SVGIG (reference sequence). V was cut by 0 bases and J by 0 bases, with 12 bases left in between. The CDR3 DNA reads TGTGCCTGGAGTGTACTAGGGCGGAGCTCCTACGAGCAGTACTTC. It specifies CAWSVLGRSSYEQYF.

The chain employs TRBV27 and TRBJ1-5; D is uncertain. Germline-derived CDR1 and CDR2 are MNHEY and SMNVEV (reference sequence). This CDR3 region has 16 residues. V lost 6 bases and J 4 bases, leaving 19 bases between the germline ends. CDR3: CASRFSLEAVNQPQHF. The CDR3 region has the DNA TGTGCCAGCAGATTTAGTCTAGAGGCCGTTAATCAGCCCCAGCATTTT.

The chain couples TRBV6-5 to TRBJ2-7; 11 bases are a match to TRBD2. The CDR3 consists of 14 residues. The germline V gene has CDR1 MNHEY and CDR2 SVGAGI. After removal of 7 bases from V and 4 bases from J, the junction contained 6 bases not matched to a gene. The CDR3 spells CASNRLAGPYEQYF. The CDR3 nucleotides are TGTGCCAGCAATAGACTAGCGGGACCATACGAGCAGTACTTC.

This chain uses TRBV5-4 with TRBJ1-2; TRBD1 matches 9 bases. After removal of 1 base from V and 8 bases from J, the junction contained 9 bases not matched to a gene. Germline V lookup: CDR1 SGHNT, CDR2 YYREEE (reference sequence). The CDR3 spans 15 residues. The CDR3: CASSLRGQGNPGYTF. Here the CDR3 DNA reads TGTGCCAGCAGCTTGCGGGGACAGGGAAATCCGGGCTACACCTTC.

The chain employs TRBV4-1 and TRBJ1-5; D perhaps matches TRBD1 (6 bases). V was clipped by 1 base and J by 6 bases, with 10 bases between them. This CDR3 comprises 14 residues. The V gene's germline CDR1 is MGHRA and CDR2 YSYEKL. CDR3 loop: CASSQVQGSQPQHF. In DNA, the CDR3 is TGCGCCAGCAGCCAAGTACAGGGATCTCAGCCCCAGCATTTT.

The chain is built from TRBV2 and TRBJ1-1; the D gene is possibly TRBD1 (5 bases). This CDR3 spans 16 amino acids. The V gene lost 1 base and the J gene lost 4 bases, with 16 bases spanning the gap. Germline CDR1 is SNHLY and CDR2 is FYNNEI. In DNA, the CDR3 is TGTGCCAGCAGTGAAGGACTTCAGGGCGGTGTCACTGAAGCTTTCTTT. Translating gives CASSEGLQGGVTEAFF.

This chain connects TRBV29-1 to TRBJ2-3, with D perhaps matching TRBD1 (6 bases). This CDR3 contains 13 residues. The V end lost 7 bases, the J end lost 1 base, and 12 bases lay between the germline ends. The germline V gene has CDR1 SQVTM and CDR2 ANQGSEA. CDR3 sequence reads: CSAVRQGTDTQYF. The CDR3 DNA sequence: TGCAGCGCGGTCCGACAGGGCACAGATACGCAGTATTTT.

J is TRBJ2-1 and V is TRBV10-3, with 10 bases fitting TRBD2. CDR3 size: 16 residues. The J segment lost 8 bases and the V segment lost 0 bases, leaving 7 bases of the junction unmatched. In germline, CDR1 is ENHRY, CDR2 SYGVKD. CDR3: CAISESEGTSVDEQFF. The CDR3 bases are TGTGCCATCAGTGAGTCAGAGGGGACTAGCGTTGATGAGCAGTTCTTC.

This clone came up once. The rearrangement uses TRBV4-2 and TRBJ1-5; 7 bases are a match to TRBD1. The germline CDR1 and CDR2 sequences are LGHNA and YNFKEQ. V shed 2 bases and J 5 bases; nucleotides not matched to a gene: 6. This CDR3 contains 15 residues. The CDR3 reads CASSQSDRNDQPQHF. The CDR3 bases are TGTGCCAGCAGCCAATCGGACAGGAACGATCAGCCCCAGCATTTT.

The J gene is TRBJ2-2, the V gene TRBV6-2 or TRBV6-3, with D perhaps matching TRBD1 (7 bases). Trimming removed 2 bases at V and 5 bases at J, with 15 bases between. This CDR3 comprises 16 residues. Germline V lookup: CDR1 MNHEY, CDR2 SVGEGT. The CDR3 reads CASSYPQGGVTGELFF. CDR3 sequence (DNA): TGTGCCAGCAGTTACCCTCAGGGGGGTGTGACCGGGGAGCTGTTTTTT.